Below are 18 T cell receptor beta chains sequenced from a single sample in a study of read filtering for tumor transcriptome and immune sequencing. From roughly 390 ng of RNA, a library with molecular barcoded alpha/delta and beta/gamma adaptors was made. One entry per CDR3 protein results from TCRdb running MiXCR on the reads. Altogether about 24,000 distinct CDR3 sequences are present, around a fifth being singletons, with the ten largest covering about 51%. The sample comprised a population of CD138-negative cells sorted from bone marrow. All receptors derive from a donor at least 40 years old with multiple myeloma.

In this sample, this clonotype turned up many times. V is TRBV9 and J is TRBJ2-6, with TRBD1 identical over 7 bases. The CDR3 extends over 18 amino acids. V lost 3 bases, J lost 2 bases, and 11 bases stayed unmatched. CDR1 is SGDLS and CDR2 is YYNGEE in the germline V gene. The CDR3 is CASSAHEGAPAGANVLTF. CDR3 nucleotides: TGTGCCAGCAGCGCCCATGAGGGGGCGCCTGCTGGGGCCAACGTCCTGACTTTC.

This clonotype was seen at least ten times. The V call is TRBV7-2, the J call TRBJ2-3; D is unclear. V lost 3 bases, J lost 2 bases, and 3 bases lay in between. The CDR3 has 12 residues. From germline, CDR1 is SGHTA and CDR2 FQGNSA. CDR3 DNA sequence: TGTGCCAGCAGCTTCATCACAGATACGCAGTATTTT. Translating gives CASSFITDTQYF. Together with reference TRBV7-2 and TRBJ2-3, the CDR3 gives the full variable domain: GAGVSQSPSNKVTEKGKDVELRCDPISGHTALYWYRQSLGQGLEFLIYFQGNSAPDKSGLPSDRFSAERTGGSVSTLTIQRTQQEDSAVYLCASSFITDTQYFGPGTRLTVL.

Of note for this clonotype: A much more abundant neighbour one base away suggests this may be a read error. The CDR3 DNA is TGTGCCAGCAGCAACACGAAGATGGGTAATCAGCCCCAGCATTTT. The encoded protein is CASSNTKMGNQPQHF. The rearrangement joins TRBV21-1 to TRBJ1-5. TRBV21-1 is shown as a pseudogene. This CDR3 has 15 amino acids.

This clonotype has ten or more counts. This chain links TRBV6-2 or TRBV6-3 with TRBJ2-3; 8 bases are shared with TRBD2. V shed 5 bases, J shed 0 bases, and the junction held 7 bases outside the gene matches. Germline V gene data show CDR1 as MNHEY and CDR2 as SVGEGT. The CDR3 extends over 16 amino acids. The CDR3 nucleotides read TGTGCCAGCAGTACCTGGACTAGCCCTAGCACAGATACGCAGTATTTT. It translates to CASSTWTSPSTDTQYF.

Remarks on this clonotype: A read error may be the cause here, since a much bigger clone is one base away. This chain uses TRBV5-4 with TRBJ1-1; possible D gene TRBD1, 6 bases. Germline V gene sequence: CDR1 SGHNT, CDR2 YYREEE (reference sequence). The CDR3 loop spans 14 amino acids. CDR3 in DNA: TGTGCCAGCAGCTCGGACAGACTGAACGCTGAAGCTTTCTTT. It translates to CASSSDRLNAEAFF.

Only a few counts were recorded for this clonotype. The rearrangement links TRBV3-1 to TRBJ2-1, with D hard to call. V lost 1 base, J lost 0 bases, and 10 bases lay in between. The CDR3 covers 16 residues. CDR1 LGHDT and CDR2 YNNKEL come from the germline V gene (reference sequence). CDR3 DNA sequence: TGTGCCAGCAGCCAAGGGGCAGTAAGCTCCTACAATGAGCAGTTCTTC. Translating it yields CASSQGAVSSYNEQFF.

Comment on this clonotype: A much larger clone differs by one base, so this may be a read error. CDR3 in amino acids: CSARDYRGNTKAFF. CDR3 in DNA: TGCAGTGCTAGAGATTACAGAGGAAACACTAAAGCTTTCTTT. V is TRBV20-1 and J is TRBJ1-1; D is unclear. Germline assignment: CDR1 DFQATT and CDR2 SNEGSKA (reference sequence). CDR3 size: 14 residues.

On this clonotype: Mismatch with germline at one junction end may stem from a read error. The CDR3 region is CASGPPGQGSDTEALF. The CDR3 bases are TGTGCCAGCGGCCCACCGGGACAGGGGTCCGATACTGAAGCTCTCTTT. The chain couples TRBV9 to TRBJ1-1, with 10 bases fitting TRBD1. Germline assignment: CDR1 SGDLS and CDR2 YYNGEE. This CDR3 comprises 16 residues.

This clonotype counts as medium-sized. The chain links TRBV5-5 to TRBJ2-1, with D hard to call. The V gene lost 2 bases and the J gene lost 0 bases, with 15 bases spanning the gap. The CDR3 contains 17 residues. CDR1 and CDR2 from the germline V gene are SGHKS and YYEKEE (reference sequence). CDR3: CASSFVMSKSSYNEQFF. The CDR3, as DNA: TGTGCCAGCAGCTTCGTAATGTCCAAGAGCTCCTACAATGAGCAGTTCTTC.

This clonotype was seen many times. CDR3 bases: TGTGCCAGCAGCTCGGGACAGGGAGTAAGAGAGACCCAGTACTTC. This translates into CASSSGQGVRETQYF. The chain links TRBV11-2 to TRBJ2-5; the match to TRBD1 covers 9 bases. Germline V lookup: CDR1 SGHAT, CDR2 FQNNGV. CDR3 length: 15 amino acids. The V segment lost 4 bases and the J segment 4 bases; nucleotides outside the gene matches: 7.

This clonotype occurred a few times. CDR3 DNA sequence: TGCAGCGTTGGCCGGGAAGTGGACACTGAAGCTTTCTTT. Its protein product is CSVGREVDTEAFF. J is TRBJ1-1 and V is TRBV29-1; no clear D. V lost 4 bases, J lost 3 bases, and 12 bases lay in between. CDR3 length equals 13 residues. Per germline, CDR1 SQVTM and CDR2 ANQGSEA.

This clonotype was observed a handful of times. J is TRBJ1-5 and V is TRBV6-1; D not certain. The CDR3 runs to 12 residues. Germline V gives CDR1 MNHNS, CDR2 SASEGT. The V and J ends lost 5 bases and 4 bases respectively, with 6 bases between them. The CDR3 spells CASSSPNQPQHF. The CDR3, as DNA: TGTGCCAGCAGTTCACCTAATCAGCCCCAGCATTTT.

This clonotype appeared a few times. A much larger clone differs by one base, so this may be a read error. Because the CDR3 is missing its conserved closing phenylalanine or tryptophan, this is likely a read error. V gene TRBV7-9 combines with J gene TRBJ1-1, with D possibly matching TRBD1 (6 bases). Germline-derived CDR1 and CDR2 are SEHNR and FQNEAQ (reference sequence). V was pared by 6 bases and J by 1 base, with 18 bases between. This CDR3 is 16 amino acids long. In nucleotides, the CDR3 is TGTGCCAGCAGTTTTAGCTCTGGGGGGCAGAACACTGAAGCTTTCCTT. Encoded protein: CASSFSSGGQNTEAFL.

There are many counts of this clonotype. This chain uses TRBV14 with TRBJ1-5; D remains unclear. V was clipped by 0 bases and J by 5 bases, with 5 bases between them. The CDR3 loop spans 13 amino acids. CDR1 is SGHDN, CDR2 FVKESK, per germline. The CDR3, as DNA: TGTGCCAGCAGCCAAGATCTCTATCAGCCCCAGCATTTT. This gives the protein CASSQDLYQPQHF.

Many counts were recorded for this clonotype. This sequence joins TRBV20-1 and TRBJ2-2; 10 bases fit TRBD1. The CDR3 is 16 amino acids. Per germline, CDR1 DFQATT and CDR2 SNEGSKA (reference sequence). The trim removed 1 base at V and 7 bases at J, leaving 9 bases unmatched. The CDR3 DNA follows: TGCAGTGCTAGAGTACCTATGGGACAGGGGAGCGGGGAGCTGTTTTTT. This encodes CSARVPMGQGSGELFF.

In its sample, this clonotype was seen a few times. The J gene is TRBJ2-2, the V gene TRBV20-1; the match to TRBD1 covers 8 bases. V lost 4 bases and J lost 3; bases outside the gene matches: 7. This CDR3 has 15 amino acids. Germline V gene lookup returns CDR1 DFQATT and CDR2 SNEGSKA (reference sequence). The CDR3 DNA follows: TGCAGTGCTACCACCCAGGGGGCTGACACCGGGGAGCTGTTTTTT. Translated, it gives CSATTQGADTGELFF.

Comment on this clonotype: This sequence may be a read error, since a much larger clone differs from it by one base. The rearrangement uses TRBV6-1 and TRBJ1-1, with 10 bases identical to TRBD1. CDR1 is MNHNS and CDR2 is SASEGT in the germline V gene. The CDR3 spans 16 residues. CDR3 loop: CASSPGQGLGNTEALF. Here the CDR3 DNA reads TGTGCCAGCAGTCCGGGACAGGGGCTCGGGAACACTGAAGCTCTCTTT.

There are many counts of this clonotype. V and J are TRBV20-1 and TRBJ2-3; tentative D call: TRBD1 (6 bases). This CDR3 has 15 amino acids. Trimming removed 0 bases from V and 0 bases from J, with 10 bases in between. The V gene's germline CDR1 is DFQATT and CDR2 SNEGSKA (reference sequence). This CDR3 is CSARDVGASTDTQYF. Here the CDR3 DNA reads TGCAGTGCTAGAGATGTGGGGGCAAGCACAGATACGCAGTATTTT.